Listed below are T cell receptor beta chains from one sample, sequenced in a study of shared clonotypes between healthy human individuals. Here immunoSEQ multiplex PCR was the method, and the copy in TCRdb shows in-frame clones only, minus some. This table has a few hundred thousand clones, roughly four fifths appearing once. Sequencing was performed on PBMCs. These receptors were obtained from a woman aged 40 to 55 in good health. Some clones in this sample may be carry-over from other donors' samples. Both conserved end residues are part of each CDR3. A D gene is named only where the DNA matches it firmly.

cdr3_aa: CASSLGTGANVLTF; j_call: TRBJ2-6; v_call: TRBV7-2; d_call: .
cdr3_aa: CASSKGGSNQPQHF; j_call: TRBJ1-5; v_call: TRBV21-1; d_call: .
cdr3_aa: CASSYSSDRFNQPQHF; j_call: TRBJ1-5; v_call: TRBV6-6; d_call: .
cdr3_aa: CASSPGSRREITDTQYF; j_call: TRBJ2-3; v_call: TRBV28; d_call: TRBD2
cdr3_aa: CASSLFGGSYGYTF; j_call: TRBJ1-2; v_call: TRBV5-1; d_call: .
cdr3_aa: CASSLPPSTIYF; j_call: TRBJ1-3; v_call: TRBV28; d_call: .
cdr3_aa: CASSLGPGGHNEQFF; j_call: TRBJ2-1; v_call: TRBV11-3; d_call: .
cdr3_aa: CASSLSPTEQYF; j_call: TRBJ2-7; v_call: TRBV27; d_call: .
cdr3_aa: CASTMTGQNIQYF; j_call: TRBJ2-4; v_call: TRBV10-2; d_call: .
cdr3_aa: CASSLVPGAKNIQYF; j_call: TRBJ2-4; v_call: TRBV7-2; d_call: .
cdr3_aa: CASSPEAASYSYF; j_call: TRBJ2-7; v_call: TRBV7-2; d_call: .
cdr3_aa: CASSLIRDRAYNEQFF; j_call: TRBJ2-1; v_call: TRBV7-8; d_call: TRBD1
cdr3_aa: CATRALGASGETQYF; j_call: TRBJ2-5; v_call: TRBV15; d_call: TRBD2
cdr3_aa: CASSLVGGRGTDTQYF; j_call: TRBJ2-3; v_call: TRBV7-2; d_call: .
cdr3_aa: CASSFSGGALEQYF; j_call: TRBJ2-7; v_call: TRBV6-4; d_call: TRBD2
cdr3_aa: CASSLVLGSAYEQYF; j_call: TRBJ2-7; v_call: TRBV11-2; d_call: .
cdr3_aa: CASSATDTEAFF; j_call: TRBJ1-1; v_call: TRBV9; d_call: .
cdr3_aa: CASSPGLAGVYEQYF; j_call: TRBJ2-7; v_call: TRBV7-3; d_call: TRBD2
cdr3_aa: CASGGSTDTQYF; j_call: TRBJ2-3; v_call: TRBV28; d_call: .
cdr3_aa: CASSQLQGADQPQHF; j_call: TRBJ1-5; v_call: TRBV18; d_call: TRBD1
cdr3_aa: CASSPGQGRAYEQYF; j_call: TRBJ2-7; v_call: TRBV27; d_call: TRBD1
cdr3_aa: CSVEVWTRDGYTF; j_call: TRBJ1-2; v_call: TRBV29-1; d_call: .
cdr3_aa: CAWIGRVGNTGELFF; j_call: TRBJ2-2; v_call: TRBV30; d_call: TRBD2
cdr3_aa: CASSGGLAGNYEQYF; j_call: TRBJ2-7; v_call: TRBV7-6; d_call: .
cdr3_aa: CAWKGGKVLGTQYF; j_call: TRBJ2-5; v_call: TRBV30; d_call: .
cdr3_aa: CATSSTVLGSGEQYF; j_call: TRBJ2-7; v_call: TRBV15; d_call: .
cdr3_aa: CASSFEMDRGSNQPQHF; j_call: TRBJ1-5; v_call: TRBV5-8; d_call: TRBD1
cdr3_aa: CASSPIMFGTSAHEQYF; j_call: TRBJ2-7; v_call: TRBV28; d_call: TRBD2
cdr3_aa: CASSPGLAGNEQFF; j_call: TRBJ2-1; v_call: TRBV18; d_call: TRBD2
cdr3_aa: CAISGTSFKGEQYF; j_call: TRBJ2-7; v_call: TRBV10-3; d_call: TRBD2
cdr3_aa: CASSLGWGATIYF; j_call: TRBJ1-3; v_call: TRBV27; d_call: .
cdr3_aa: CASSRDRSYEQYF; j_call: TRBJ2-7; v_call: TRBV5-1; d_call: .
cdr3_aa: CASSYTRDTEAFF; j_call: TRBJ1-1; v_call: TRBV7-3; d_call: .
cdr3_aa: CASSLRGDYEQYF; j_call: TRBJ2-7; v_call: TRBV7-9; d_call: .
cdr3_aa: CASSQNQGAIGGYTF; j_call: TRBJ1-2; v_call: TRBV5-1; d_call: .
cdr3_aa: CASSKRTGLLRNTEAFF; j_call: TRBJ1-1; v_call: TRBV14; d_call: TRBD1
cdr3_aa: CASTFGEGTPGSYTF; j_call: TRBJ1-2; v_call: TRBV7-9; d_call: .
cdr3_aa: CASSFTGSSGANVLTF; j_call: TRBJ2-6; v_call: TRBV5-1; d_call: .
cdr3_aa: CASSGFPGELDGYTF; j_call: TRBJ1-2; v_call: TRBV5-6; d_call: .
cdr3_aa: CASSFPGTHEKLFF; j_call: TRBJ1-4; v_call: TRBV28; d_call: .
cdr3_aa: CASSLETGGEAFF; j_call: TRBJ1-1; v_call: TRBV7-9; d_call: TRBD1
cdr3_aa: CASSRGPYEQYF; j_call: TRBJ2-7; v_call: TRBV7-9; d_call: .
cdr3_aa: CASSLSVFYEQYF; j_call: TRBJ2-7; v_call: TRBV27; d_call: .
cdr3_aa: CAWSRDYEQYF; j_call: .; v_call: TRBV30; d_call: .
cdr3_aa: CASSPYSGENTEAFF; j_call: TRBJ1-1; v_call: TRBV18; d_call: .
cdr3_aa: CSVEFMTGRQETQYF; j_call: TRBJ2-5; v_call: TRBV29-1; d_call: .
cdr3_aa: CASSDTGGNQPQHF; j_call: TRBJ1-5; v_call: TRBV28; d_call: TRBD1
cdr3_aa: CASSEGFGGANEKLFF; j_call: TRBJ1-4; v_call: TRBV2; d_call: .
cdr3_aa: CASSQDRGWNEQFF; j_call: TRBJ2-1; v_call: TRBV14; d_call: .
cdr3_aa: CASSQDALQRDRTEAFF; j_call: TRBJ1-1; v_call: TRBV4-1; d_call: .
cdr3_aa: CSASLAGAGETQYF; j_call: TRBJ2-5; v_call: TRBV29-1; d_call: TRBD2
cdr3_aa: CAWTRTGYGETQYF; j_call: TRBJ2-5; v_call: TRBV30; d_call: TRBD1
cdr3_aa: CASSLAASNTGELFF; j_call: TRBJ2-2; v_call: TRBV28; d_call: .
cdr3_aa: CASSRQGYTEAFF; j_call: TRBJ1-1; v_call: TRBV6-5; d_call: TRBD1
cdr3_aa: CASSFLMGEQYF; j_call: TRBJ2-7; v_call: TRBV11-2; d_call: .
cdr3_aa: CASSEGSWESSYEQYF; j_call: TRBJ2-7; v_call: TRBV6-1; d_call: .
cdr3_aa: CASLATGATSSYNEQFF; j_call: TRBJ2-1; v_call: TRBV28; d_call: TRBD1
cdr3_aa: CASSFPGQGADTQYF; j_call: TRBJ2-3; v_call: TRBV28; d_call: TRBD1
cdr3_aa: CASSPPFRANHSGNTIYF; j_call: TRBJ1-3; v_call: TRBV18; d_call: .